This TCR beta chain was captured by sequencing in a study of T cells after yellow fever vaccination. V was cut by 2 bases and J by 0 bases, with 9 bases left in between. Germline-derived CDR1 and CDR2 are GTSNPN and SVGIG (reference sequence). There are 14 residues in the CDR3. Comment on this clonotype: Its antigen is still unknown.

5'RACE template switching generated TCR cDNA, adding a universal primer site and UMIs. TCRdb used MiXCR to reprocess the 5' RACE reads, holding one entry per CDR3 protein. The repertoire holds 500,000 to 550,000 distinct CDR3 sequences, with less than 25% as singletons. Study-level results: Peaking faster, on day 5 versus 15, the secondary response was nonetheless weaker. FACS-sorted repertoires could contain abundant clonotypes contaminating from the bulk population.

The origin of this receptor is a man aged 18 to 35 who received the YFV17D yellow fever vaccine. The V gene is TRBV30, the J gene TRBJ2-3; maybe TRBD2 (5 bases). Source: PBMCs, taken less than 25 days after the first yellow fever vaccination. In DNA form, the CDR3 reads TGTGCCTGGAGTTCCGAGCGGAGCACAGATACGCAGTATTTT. Protein sequence: CAWSSERSTDTQYF. The complete variable domain, with remaining parts taken from reference TRBV30 and TRBJ2-3, reads SQTIHQWPATLVQPVGSPLSLECTVEGTSNPNLYWYRQAAGRGLQLLFYSVGIGQISSEVPQNLSASRPQDRQFILSSKKLLLSDSGFYLCAWSSERSTDTQYFGPGTRLTVL.